This T cell receptor beta chain was captured by sequencing in a study of T cells after yellow fever vaccination. Study-level points and caveats: The presence of abundant clonotypes contaminating from the bulk population was possible in FACS-sorted repertoires. Post-booster repertoires again held most primary-vaccination clones (roughly 96% CD4, 85% to 90% CD8). Only a minor proportion of clonotypes was detected across both CD4 and CD8 compartments.

In TCRdb, the 5' RACE reads were re-called with MiXCR into one record per CDR3 protein. Of some 250,000 distinct CDR3 sequences in the sample, approximately 3.6% are singletons; the top ten hold around 19%. The CDR3 consists of 15 residues. CDR1 is SGDLS and CDR2 is YYNGEE in the germline V gene. Trimming removed 4 bases at V and 4 bases at J, with 12 bases between. The table lists this clonotype with many counts. Its antigen is as yet unknown. The chain uses TRBV9 and TRBJ2-6; no reliable D call. This material consisted of PBMCs, taken 15 days after the yellow fever booster vaccination. This receptor was obtained from a young man who received the YFV17D yellow fever vaccine. The CDR3 protein is CASSPSGAGANVLTF. The CDR3 DNA reads TGTGCCAGCAGCCCGTCCGGAGCGGGGGCCAACGTCCTGACTTTC.